This TCR beta chain is drawn from a study of identical twins. TCRdb reprocessed the 5' RACE reads via MiXCR and lists one record per CDR3 protein. This table holds approximately 670,000 distinct CDR3 sequences, around 5.7% found once. This CDR3 is 14 amino acids long. Trimming at V came to 3 bases and at J to 7 bases, leaving 5 bases not matched to a gene. General study points: Without tracking the same donors, conclusions rested on cross-sectional statistical analysis. In cord blood, abundant beta clonotypes had fewer insertions; memory showed no trend. Out-of-frame alpha sequences common to twins exhibited a surplus of low generation probability.

In this sample, this clonotype turned up many times. Its antigen is as yet unknown. The V call is TRBV12-3 or TRBV12-4, the J call TRBJ2-4; 8 bases are a match to TRBD2. Specimen: naive T cells sorted from blood. The sequence came from a man younger than 30 in good health. This CDR3 reads CASSFIGRDNIQYF. In DNA, the CDR3 is TGTGCCAGCAGTTTTATCGGGAGGGATAACATTCAGTACTTC.